The 13 T cell receptor beta chains reported below all come from one sample, sequenced in a study of blood T cells in healthy people across ages. For the second PCR, which ran for about 6 to 11 cycles, a sample-barcoded 5' primer and a J-beta primer mix were used. Using its own MiXCR run on the 5' RACE reads, TCRdb lists one record per CDR3 protein. This table has hundreds of thousands of distinct CDR3 sequences, about 40% appearing once. Sequencing input: blood. Receptors originate from a woman aged 55-69 years in good health.

The CDR3 is CSARDPLRGNEGRDTQYF. CDR3 nucleotides: TGCAGTGCTAGAGATCCCCTGAGGGGTAATGAAGGACGAGATACGCAGTATTTT. V and J are TRBV20-1 and TRBJ2-3, with D perhaps matching TRBD1 or TRBD2 (5 bases each). Germline loops: CDR1 DFQATT, CDR2 SNEGSKA (reference sequence). The V and J ends lost 0 bases and 5 bases respectively, with 24 bases between them. This CDR3 has 18 amino acids.

This clonotype occurred a few times. This chain connects TRBV6-6 to TRBJ2-7; 9 positions agree with TRBD2. The CDR3 is made up of 15 amino acids. Germline trimming cut 2 bases from V and 7 bases from J; bases unmatched to any gene: 9. The germline CDR1 and CDR2 sequences are MNHNY and SVGAGI (reference sequence). In DNA, the CDR3 is TGTGCCAGCAGTTACCCGACTAGCGGCGCATATGAGCAGTACTTC. This gives the protein CASSYPTSGAYEQYF.

This clonotype turned up a few times. The chain employs TRBV5-1 and TRBJ1-2; 11 bases align to TRBD1. The germline CDR1 and CDR2 sequences are SGHRS and YFSETQ. V lost 5 bases and J lost 6; bases outside the gene matches: 6. This CDR3 is built from 14 residues. In nucleotides, the CDR3 is TGCGCCAGCAGTCCCGGGACAGGGGGAAATGGCTACACCTTC. Translated: CASSPGTGGNGYTF.

V is TRBV28 and J is TRBJ2-4, with D possibly TRBD2 on 7 matching bases. The closer fit of TRBJ2-7 to the DNA end suggests the J call may be wrong. This CDR3 region has 13 residues. From germline, CDR1 is MDHEN and CDR2 SYDVKM. The CDR3 bases are TGTGCCTCCACGGGGGGACACAACTACGAGCAGTACTTC. It codes for CASTGGHNYEQYF.

This clonotype has ten or more counts. The chain uses TRBV29-1 and TRBJ2-5, with TRBD2 identical over 10 bases. Germline V gene sequence: CDR1 SQVTM, CDR2 ANQGSEA. This CDR3 is built from 14 residues. J lost 7 bases, V lost 8 bases, and 13 bases had no gene match. The CDR3 loop is CSFRLAGDPGTQYF. CDR3 DNA: TGCAGCTTTCGACTAGCGGGTGATCCGGGGACCCAGTACTTC.

This clonotype was found many times. The chain joins TRBV29-1 to TRBJ2-5; possible D gene TRBD2, 7 bases. The CDR3 has 12 amino acids. Germline V CDR1 and CDR2: SQVTM, ANQGSEA. V was trimmed by 3 bases and J by 8 bases, leaving 13 bases between them. CDR3 sequence reads: CSVEGGAGTQYF. Written as DNA, the CDR3 is TGCAGCGTTGAGGGGGGGGCTGGAACCCAGTACTTC.

The rearrangement uses TRBV12-3 or TRBV12-4 and TRBJ1-3; D gene uncertain. Trimming took 2 bases from V and 0 from J, leaving 8 bases between them. This CDR3 is 15 amino acids long. CDR3 amino acids: CASSLQSGSGNTIYF. CDR3 nucleotide sequence: TGTGCCAGCAGTTTACAGTCCGGCTCTGGAAACACCATATATTTT.

The chain combines TRBV20-1 with TRBJ2-5; 13 positions agree with TRBD2. The CDR3 extends over 14 amino acids. Germline trimming cut 6 bases from V and 5 bases from J; bases unmatched to any gene: 6. CDR1 and CDR2 from the germline V gene are DFQATT and SNEGSKA (reference sequence). The CDR3 spells CSATSGGASETQYF. DNA for the CDR3: TGCAGTGCCACTAGCGGGGGGGCCTCGGAGACCCAGTACTTC.

This rearrangement joins TRBV12-3 or TRBV12-4 to TRBJ1-5; D call uncertain. The CDR3 is 14 residues long. Deletions cut 7 bases from V and 6 bases from J, with 16 bases between. The CDR3 is CASTKWGVGQPQHF. The DNA of the CDR3 is TGTGCCAGCACCAAGTGGGGAGTTGGTCAGCCCCAGCATTTT.

A few counts support this clonotype. This rearrangement joins TRBV15 to TRBJ1-4; D is unresolved. The CDR3 loop spans 15 amino acids. Germline values: CDR1 LNHNV, CDR2 YYDKDF (reference sequence). Trimming stripped 6 bases from V and 8 bases from J, with 19 bases between. CDR3 protein: CATRGRRAPSEKLFF. CDR3 coding DNA: TGTGCCACCAGAGGGAGAAGGGCTCCCTCCGAAAAACTGTTTTTT.

This clonotype appeared a few times. V gene TRBV27 combines with J gene TRBJ2-5; 7 nucleotides line up with TRBD1. V was pared by 1 base and J by 7 bases, with 6 bases of the junction left unmatched. The CDR3 totals 14 residues. Germline V gene sequence: CDR1 MNHEY, CDR2 SMNVEV (reference sequence). CDR3 sequence: CASSLLGTVGTQYF. The DNA for the CDR3 is TGTGCCAGCAGTTTATTGGGGACAGTGGGGACCCAGTACTTC.

This clonotype has only a few counts. A read error may be the cause here, since a much bigger clone is one base away. This sequence joins TRBV20-1 and TRBJ2-5; 7 bases match TRBD2. With 0 bases clipped from V and 11 bases from J, the junction kept 18 bases outside the gene matches. This CDR3 spans 16 amino acids. The germline CDR1 and CDR2 sequences are DFQATT and SNEGSKA (reference sequence). CDR3 nucleotides: TGCAGTGCTAGAGATTTCACTGGCGGGAGAGAAAATGAGCAGTACTTC. This codes for CSARDFTGGRENEQYF.

The chain has TRBV21-1 and TRBJ1-6; the DNA was not used to check the table's D call, TRBD1. TRBV21-1 is flagged as a pseudogene. The CDR3 covers 16 residues. The CDR3 spells CASSTTGLSYNSPLHF. The DNA of the CDR3 is TGTGCCAGCAGCACGACAGGGCTGTCCTATAATTCACCCCTCCACTTT.